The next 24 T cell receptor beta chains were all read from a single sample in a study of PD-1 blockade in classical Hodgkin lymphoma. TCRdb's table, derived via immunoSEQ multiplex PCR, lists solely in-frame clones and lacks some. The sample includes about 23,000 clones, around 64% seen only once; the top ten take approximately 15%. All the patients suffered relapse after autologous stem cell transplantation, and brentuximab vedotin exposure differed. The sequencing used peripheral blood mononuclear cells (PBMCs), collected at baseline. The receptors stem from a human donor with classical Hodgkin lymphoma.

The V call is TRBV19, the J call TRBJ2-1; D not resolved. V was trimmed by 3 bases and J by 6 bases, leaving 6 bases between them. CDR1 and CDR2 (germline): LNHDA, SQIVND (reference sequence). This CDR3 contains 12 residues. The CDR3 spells CASSMLGNEQFF. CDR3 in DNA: TGTGCCAGTAGTATGCTAGGCAATGAGCAGTTCTTC.

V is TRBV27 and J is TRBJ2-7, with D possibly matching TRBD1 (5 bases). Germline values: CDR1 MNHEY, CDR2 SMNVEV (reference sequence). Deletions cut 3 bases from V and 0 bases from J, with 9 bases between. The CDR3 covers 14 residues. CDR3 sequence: CASSFVGDSYEQYF. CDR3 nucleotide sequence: TGTGCCAGCAGTTTCGTAGGGGACTCCTACGAGCAGTACTTC.

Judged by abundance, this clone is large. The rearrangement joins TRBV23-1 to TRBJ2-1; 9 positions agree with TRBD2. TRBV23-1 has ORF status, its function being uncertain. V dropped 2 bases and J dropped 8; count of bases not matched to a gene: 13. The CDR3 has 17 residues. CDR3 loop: CASSQPISGGPEDEQFF. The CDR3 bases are TGCGCCAGCAGTCAACCAATTAGCGGGGGCCCGGAGGATGAGCAGTTCTTC.

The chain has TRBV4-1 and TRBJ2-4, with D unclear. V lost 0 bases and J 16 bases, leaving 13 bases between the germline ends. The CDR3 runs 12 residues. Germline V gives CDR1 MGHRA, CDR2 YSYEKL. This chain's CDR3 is CASSQDSTFKYF. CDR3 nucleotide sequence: TGCGCCAGCAGCCAAGATAGTACTTTTAAATACTTC.

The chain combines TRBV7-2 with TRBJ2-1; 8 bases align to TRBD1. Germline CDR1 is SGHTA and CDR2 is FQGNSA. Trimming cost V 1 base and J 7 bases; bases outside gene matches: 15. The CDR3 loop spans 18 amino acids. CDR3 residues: CASSLVFGTGAEVNEQFF. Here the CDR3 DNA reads TGTGCCAGCAGCTTAGTCTTTGGGACAGGAGCTGAAGTTAATGAGCAGTTCTTC.

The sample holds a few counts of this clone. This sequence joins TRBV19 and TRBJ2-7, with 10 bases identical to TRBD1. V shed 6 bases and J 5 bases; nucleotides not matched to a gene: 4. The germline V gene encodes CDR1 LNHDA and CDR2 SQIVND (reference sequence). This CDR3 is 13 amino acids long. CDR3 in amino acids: CASSRTGGHEQYF. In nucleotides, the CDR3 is TGTGCCAGTAGCCGGACAGGGGGTCACGAGCAGTACTTC.

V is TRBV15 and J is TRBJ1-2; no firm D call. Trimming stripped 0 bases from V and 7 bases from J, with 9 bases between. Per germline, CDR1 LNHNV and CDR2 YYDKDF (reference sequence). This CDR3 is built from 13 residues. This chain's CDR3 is CATSRDPLAGYTF. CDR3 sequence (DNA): TGTGCCACCAGCAGAGATCCTTTGGCTGGCTACACCTTC.

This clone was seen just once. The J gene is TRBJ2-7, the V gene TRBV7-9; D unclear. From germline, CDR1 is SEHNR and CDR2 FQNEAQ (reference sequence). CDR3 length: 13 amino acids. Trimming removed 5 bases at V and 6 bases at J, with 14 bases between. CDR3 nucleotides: TGTGCCAGCAGCCCGTTGACGATCGGCGAGCAGTACTTC. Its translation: CASSPLTIGEQYF.

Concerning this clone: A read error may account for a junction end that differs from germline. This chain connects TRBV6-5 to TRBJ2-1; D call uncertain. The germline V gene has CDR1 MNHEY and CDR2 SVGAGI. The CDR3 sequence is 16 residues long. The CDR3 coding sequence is TGTGCCAGCAGTTACTCTTTCATGACCTCCAACAATGAGCAGTTCTTC. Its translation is CASSYSFMTSNNEQFF.

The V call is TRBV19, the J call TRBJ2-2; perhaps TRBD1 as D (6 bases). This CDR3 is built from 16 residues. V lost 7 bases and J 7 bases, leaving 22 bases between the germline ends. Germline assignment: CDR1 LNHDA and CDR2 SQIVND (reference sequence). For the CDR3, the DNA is TGTGCCAGTACCACCCTTGGGGCAGGGGCAGGCGGGGAGCTGTTTTTT. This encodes CASTTLGAGAGGELFF.

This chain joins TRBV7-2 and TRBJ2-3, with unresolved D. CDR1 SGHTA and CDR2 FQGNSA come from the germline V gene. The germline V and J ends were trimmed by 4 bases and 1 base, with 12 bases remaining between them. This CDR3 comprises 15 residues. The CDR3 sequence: CASSSLDKGTDTQYF. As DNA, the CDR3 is TGTGCCAGCAGCTCCCTAGATAAAGGCACAGATACGCAGTATTTT.

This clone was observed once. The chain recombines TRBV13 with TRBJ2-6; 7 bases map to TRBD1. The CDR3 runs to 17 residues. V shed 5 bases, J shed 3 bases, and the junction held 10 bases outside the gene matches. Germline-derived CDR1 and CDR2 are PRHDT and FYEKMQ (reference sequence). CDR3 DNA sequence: TGTGCCAGCAGCCAGGCCACGACAGGGATTGGGGCCAACGTCCTGACTTTC. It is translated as CASSQATTGIGANVLTF.

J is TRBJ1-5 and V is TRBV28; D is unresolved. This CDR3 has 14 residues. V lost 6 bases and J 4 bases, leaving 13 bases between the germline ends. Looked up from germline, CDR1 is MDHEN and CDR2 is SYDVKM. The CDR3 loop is CASSLGWENQPQHF. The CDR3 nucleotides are TGTGCCAGCAGCCTAGGGTGGGAGAATCAGCCCCAGCATTTT. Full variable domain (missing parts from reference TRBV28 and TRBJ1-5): DVKVTQSSRYLVKRTGEKVFLECVQDMDHENMFWYRQDPGLGLRLIYFSYDVKMKEKGDIPEGYSVSREKKERFSLILESASTNQTSMYLCASSLGWENQPQHFGDGTRLSIL.

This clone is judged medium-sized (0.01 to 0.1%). Here the CDR3 DNA reads TGTGCCAGCAGCCAAGTGCGGACAGGGGGGAACTATGGCTACACCTTC. It specifies CASSQVRTGGNYGYTF. The chain has TRBV14 and TRBJ1-2; 10 bases are shared with TRBD1. The CDR3 runs to 16 residues. Germline V gene lookup returns CDR1 SGHDN and CDR2 FVKESK. The ends lost 1 base at V and 2 bases at J; junction bases unmatched: 4. Using reference TRBV14 and TRBJ1-2 for the parts outside the CDR3, the full variable domain is EAGVTQFPSHSVIEKGQTVTLRCDPISGHDNLYWYRRVMGKEIKFLLHFVKESKQDESGMPNNRFLAERTGGTYSTLKVQPAELEDSGVYFCASSQVRTGGNYGYTFGSGTRLTVV.

CDR3 amino acids: CASSLLGNTIYF. The CDR3 DNA reads as TGTGCCAGTAGCCTACTCGGAAACACCATATATTTT. The gene calls are TRBV19 and TRBJ1-3; D unresolved. Germline CDR1 and CDR2: LNHDA and SQIVND (reference sequence). Trimming cost V 6 bases and J 4 bases, with 7 bases left between them. The CDR3 has 12 residues.

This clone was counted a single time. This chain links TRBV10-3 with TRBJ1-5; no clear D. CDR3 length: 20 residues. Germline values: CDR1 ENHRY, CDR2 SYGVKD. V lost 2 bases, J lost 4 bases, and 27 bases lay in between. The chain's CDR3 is CAISEQSLNSMALGNQPQHF. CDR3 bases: TGTGCCATCAGTGAGCAAAGCTTAAACTCCATGGCCCTAGGGAATCAGCCCCAGCATTTT.

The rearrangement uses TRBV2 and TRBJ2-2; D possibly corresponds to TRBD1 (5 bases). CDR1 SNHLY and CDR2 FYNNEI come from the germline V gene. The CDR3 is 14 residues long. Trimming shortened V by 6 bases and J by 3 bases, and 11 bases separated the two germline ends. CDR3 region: CASRHQQDTGELFF. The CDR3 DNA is TGTGCCAGCAGACACCAACAGGACACCGGGGAGCTGTTTTTT.

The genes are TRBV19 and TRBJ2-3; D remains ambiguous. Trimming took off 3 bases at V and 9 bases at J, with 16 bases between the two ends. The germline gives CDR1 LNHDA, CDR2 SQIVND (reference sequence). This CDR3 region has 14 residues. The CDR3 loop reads CASSMDRRVETQYF. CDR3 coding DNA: TGTGCCAGTAGTATGGACCGACGTGTAGAAACGCAGTATTTT. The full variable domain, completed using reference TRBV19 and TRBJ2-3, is DGGITQSPKYLFRKEGQNVTLSCEQNLNHDAMYWYRQDPGQGLRLIYYSQIVNDFQKGDIAEGYSVSREKKESFPLTVTSAQKNPTAFYLCASSMDRRVETQYFGPGTRLTVL.

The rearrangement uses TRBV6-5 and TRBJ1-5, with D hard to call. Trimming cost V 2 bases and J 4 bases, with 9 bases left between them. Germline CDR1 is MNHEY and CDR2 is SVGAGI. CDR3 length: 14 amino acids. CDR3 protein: CASSYQPLNQPQHF. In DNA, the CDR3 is TGTGCCAGCAGTTACCAGCCACTTAATCAGCCCCAGCATTTT.

CDR3 in DNA: TGTGCCAGCAGTCTCGGGACCTACAATGAGCAGTTCTTC. Its translation is CASSLGTYNEQFF. The chain carries TRBV6-1 and TRBJ2-1, with D tentatively TRBD2 (5 bases). Germline V lookup: CDR1 MNHNS, CDR2 SASEGT. The CDR3 sequence is 13 residues long. V was shortened by 5 bases and J by 2 bases, with 7 bases between the two germline ends.

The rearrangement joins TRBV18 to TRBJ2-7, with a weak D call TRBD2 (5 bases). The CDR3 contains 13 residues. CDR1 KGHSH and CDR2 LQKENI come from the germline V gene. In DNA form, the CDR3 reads TGTGCCAGCTCCCCACGGGATATCGGCGAGCAGTACGTC. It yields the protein CASSPRDIGEQYV.

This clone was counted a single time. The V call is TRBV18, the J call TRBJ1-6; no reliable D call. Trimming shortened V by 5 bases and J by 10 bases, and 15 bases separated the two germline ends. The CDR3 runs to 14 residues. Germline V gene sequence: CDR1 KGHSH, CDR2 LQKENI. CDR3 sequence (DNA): TGTGCCAGCTCATCAGACCCTCTATTCTCACCCCTCCACTTT. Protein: CASSSDPLFSPLHF.

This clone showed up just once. In DNA form, the CDR3 reads TGTGCCAGCAGCTTAGGACCCCTTGGGGAGACCCAGTACTTC. Residues: CASSLGPLGETQYF. The V and J genes are TRBV5-6 and TRBJ2-5; D remains ambiguous. This CDR3 comprises 14 residues. Germline CDR1 SGHDT, CDR2 YYEEEE. Trimming took off 2 bases at V and 5 bases at J, with 13 bases between the two ends.

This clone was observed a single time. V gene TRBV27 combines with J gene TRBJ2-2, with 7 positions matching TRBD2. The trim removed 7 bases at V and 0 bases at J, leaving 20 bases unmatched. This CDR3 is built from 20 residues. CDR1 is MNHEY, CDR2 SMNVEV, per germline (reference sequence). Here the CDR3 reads CASTSGLGIGGSANTGELFF. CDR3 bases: TGTGCCAGCACCTCCGGCCTAGGGATAGGCGGGAGCGCGAACACCGGGGAGCTGTTTTTT.